The next 8 T cell receptor beta chains were all read from a single sample in a study of molecular identifiers for immune sequencing clone quantification. TCRdb reanalysed the PCR reads using MiXCR and keeps one entry per CDR3 protein. Among approximately 590,000 distinct CDR3 sequences, 25% were seen once, and the ten largest hold about 0.73%. Sequenced sample: naive CD8+ T cells from blood, with Jurkat cell RNA spiked in. Subset meaning: FACS-sorted CD8+CD4-CCR7+CD45RA+ naive T cells. The receptors stem from a human donor in good health. Some libraries in this study had Jurkat cell RNA spiked in.

A single count supports this clonotype. A much larger clone sits a single nucleotide away, making a read error possible. The rearrangement links TRBV19 to TRBJ1-1; 8 positions agree with TRBD1. The CDR3 is made up of 14 amino acids. J gave up 3 bases and V 3 bases, and 3 bases lay outside the gene matches. CDR1 is LNHDA and CDR2 is SQIVND in the germline V gene (reference sequence). CDR3 in DNA: TGTGCCAGTAGTATCGACAGGGGACACACTGAAGCTTTCTTT. Protein: CASSIDRGHTEAFF.

The rearrangement uses TRBV28 and TRBJ1-2; D might be TRBD1 (6 bases). CDR1 is MDHEN, CDR2 SYDVKM, per germline. The ends were cut back, 3 bases at V and 4 bases at J, with 21 bases in the middle. The CDR3 covers 17 residues. CDR3 residues: CASSFRVDRSISYGYTF. CDR3 DNA sequence: TGTGCCAGCAGTTTTCGCGTAGACAGGAGTATTTCCTATGGCTACACCTTC.

The rearrangement uses TRBV19 and TRBJ2-1; D is unresolved. Germline V gene lookup returns CDR1 LNHDA and CDR2 SQIVND (reference sequence). Trimming cost V 0 bases and J 10 bases, with 13 bases left between them. This CDR3 comprises 14 residues. Here the CDR3 DNA reads TGTGCCAGTAGTATAGATACCCGGCCAAGCGAGCAGTTCTTC. Its protein is CASSIDTRPSEQFF.

Turning to this clonotype: This may be a read error: a much more frequent sequence differs by one nucleotide. CDR3 DNA sequence: TGTGCCAGCAGCCCGGACAGCATAGCACTGTTTTTT. Amino acid sequence: CASSPDSIALFF. The chain uses TRBV7-9 and TRBJ1-4; D is perhaps TRBD1 (6 bases). Germline lookup yields CDR1 SEHNR and CDR2 FQNEAQ (reference sequence). This CDR3 has 12 residues. Trimming cost V 5 bases and J 13 bases, with 14 bases left between them.

In regard to this clonotype: The junction differs from germline at one of its ends, possibly a read error. This rearrangement joins TRBV2 to TRBJ1-4; D may be TRBD1 (5 bases). CDR1 is SNHLY and CDR2 is FYNNEI in the germline V gene. CDR3 length: 16 residues. In DNA form, the CDR3 reads TGTGCCAGCAGCGAGGGGCTTAAGTCAACTAATCAAAAACTGTTTTTT. It encodes CASSEGLKSTNQKLFF. Full variable domain (rest looked up from reference TRBV2 and TRBJ1-4): EPEVTQTPSHQVTQMGQEVILRCVPISNHLYFYWYRQILGQKVEFLVSFYNNEISEKSEIFDDQFSVERPDGSNFTLKIRSTKLEDSAMYFCASSEGLKSTNQKLFFGSGTQLSVL.

In the case of this clonotype: It may be a read error: a sequence one base away is much more abundant. This is likely a read error, given that the CDR3 carries no conserved phenylalanine or tryptophan at its end. The genes are TRBV4-3 and TRBJ2-5; no clear D gene. V gave up 0 bases and J gave up 2 bases, with 10 bases separating them. Germline assignment: CDR1 LGHNA and CDR2 YSLEER. The CDR3 has 15 amino acids. CDR3 amino acids: CASSQDLREQETQYI. CDR3 DNA sequence: TGCGCCAGCAGCCAAGATCTTAGGGAACAAGAGACCCAGTACATC.

In regard to this clonotype: This clone may be a read error of a much larger clone one base away. The genes are TRBV29-1 and TRBJ2-3; 11 bases are shared with TRBD2. Germline V gives CDR1 SQVTM, CDR2 ANQGSEA. The CDR3 is made up of 21 amino acids. The CDR3 sequence is CGVDGRTSGSERFWSTDTQYF. As DNA, the CDR3 is TGCGGCGTTGACGGGAGGACTAGCGGGTCAGAGAGGTTTTGGAGCACAGATACGCAGTATTTT.

This clonotype occurred a few times. CDR3 bases: TGCGCCAGCAGCACCCGAACCTCCTACAATGAGCAGTTCTTC. Protein: CASSTRTSYNEQFF. This chain uses TRBV5-1 with TRBJ2-1; D not certain. Per the germline V gene, CDR1 is SGHRS and CDR2 is YFSETQ. V lost 4 bases and J lost 0, with 8 bases in between. This CDR3 is 14 amino acids long.